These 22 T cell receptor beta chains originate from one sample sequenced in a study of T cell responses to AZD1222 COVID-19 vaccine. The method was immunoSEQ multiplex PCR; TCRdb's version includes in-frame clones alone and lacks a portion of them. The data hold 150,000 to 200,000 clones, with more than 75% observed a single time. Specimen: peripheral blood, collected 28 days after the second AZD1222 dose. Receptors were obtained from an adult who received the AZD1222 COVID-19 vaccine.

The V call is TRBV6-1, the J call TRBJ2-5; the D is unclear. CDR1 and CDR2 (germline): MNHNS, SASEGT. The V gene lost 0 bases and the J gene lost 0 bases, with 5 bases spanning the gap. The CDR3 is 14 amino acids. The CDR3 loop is CASSEALYQETQYF. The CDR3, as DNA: TGTGCCAGCAGTGAAGCGCTGTACCAAGAGACCCAGTACTTC.

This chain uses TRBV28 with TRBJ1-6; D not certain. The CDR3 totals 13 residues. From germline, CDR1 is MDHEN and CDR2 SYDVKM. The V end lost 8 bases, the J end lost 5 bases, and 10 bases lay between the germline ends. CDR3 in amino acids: CASRLQNNSPLHF. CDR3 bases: TGTGCCAGCCGTCTGCAAAATAATTCACCCCTCCACTTT. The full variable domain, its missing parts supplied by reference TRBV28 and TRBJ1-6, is DVKVTQSSRYLVKRTGEKVFLECVQDMDHENMFWYRQDPGLGLRLIYFSYDVKMKEKGDIPEGYSVSREKKERFSLILESASTNQTSMYLCASRLQNNSPLHFGNGTRLTVT.

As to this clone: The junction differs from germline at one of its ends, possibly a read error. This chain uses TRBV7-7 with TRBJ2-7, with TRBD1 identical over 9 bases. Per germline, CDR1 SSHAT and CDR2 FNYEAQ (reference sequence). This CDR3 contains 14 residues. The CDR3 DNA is TGTGCTAGCAGCCCGGGACAGGGTACCTACGAGCAGTACTTC. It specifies CASSPGQGTYEQYF.

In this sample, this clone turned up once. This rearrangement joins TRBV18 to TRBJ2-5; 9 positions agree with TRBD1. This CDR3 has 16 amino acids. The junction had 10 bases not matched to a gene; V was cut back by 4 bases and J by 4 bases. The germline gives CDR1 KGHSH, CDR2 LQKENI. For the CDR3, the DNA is TGTGCCAGCTCACGGTATACTACGGACAGGGGAGAGACCCAGTACTTC. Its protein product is CASSRYTTDRGETQYF.

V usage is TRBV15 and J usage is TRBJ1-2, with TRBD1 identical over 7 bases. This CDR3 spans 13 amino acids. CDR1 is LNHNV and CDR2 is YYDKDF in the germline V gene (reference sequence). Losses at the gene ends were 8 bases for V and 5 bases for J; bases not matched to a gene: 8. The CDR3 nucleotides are TGTGCCACCCGGGACAGCGCGGGGTATGGCTACACCTTC. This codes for CATRDSAGYGYTF.

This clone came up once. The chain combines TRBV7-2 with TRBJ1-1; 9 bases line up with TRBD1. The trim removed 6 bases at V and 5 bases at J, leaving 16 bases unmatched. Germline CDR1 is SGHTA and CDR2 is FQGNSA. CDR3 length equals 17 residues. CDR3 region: CASRKAVTGGSGTEAFF. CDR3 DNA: TGTGCCAGCAGGAAAGCGGTGACAGGGGGGTCGGGGACTGAAGCTTTCTTT.

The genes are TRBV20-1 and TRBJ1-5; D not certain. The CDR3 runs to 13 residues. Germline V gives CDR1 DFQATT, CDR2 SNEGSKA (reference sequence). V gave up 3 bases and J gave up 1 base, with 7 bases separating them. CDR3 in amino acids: CSASRESNQPQHF. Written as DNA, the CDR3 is TGCAGTGCTAGTCGGGAGAGCAATCAGCCCCAGCATTTT.

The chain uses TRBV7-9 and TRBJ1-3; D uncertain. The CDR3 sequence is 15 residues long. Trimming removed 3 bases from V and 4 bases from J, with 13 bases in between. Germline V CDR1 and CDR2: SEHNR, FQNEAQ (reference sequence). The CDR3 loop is CASSFWPSGGNTIYF. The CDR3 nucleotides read TGTGCCAGCAGCTTTTGGCCCTCGGGAGGAAACACCATATATTTT.

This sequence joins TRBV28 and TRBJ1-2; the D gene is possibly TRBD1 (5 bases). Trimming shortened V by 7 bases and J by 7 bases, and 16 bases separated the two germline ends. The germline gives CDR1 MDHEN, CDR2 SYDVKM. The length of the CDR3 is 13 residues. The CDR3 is CASTGAGTGGYTF. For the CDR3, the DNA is TGTGCCAGCACCGGGGCGGGGACGGGTGGCTACACCTTC.

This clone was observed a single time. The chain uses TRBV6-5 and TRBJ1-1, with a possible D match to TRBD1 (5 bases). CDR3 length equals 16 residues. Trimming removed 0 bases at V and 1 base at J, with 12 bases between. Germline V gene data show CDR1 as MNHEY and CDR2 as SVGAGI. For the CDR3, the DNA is TGTGCCAGCAGTTACTCGATCCGGACAACGAACACTGAAGCTTTCTTT. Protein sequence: CASSYSIRTTNTEAFF.

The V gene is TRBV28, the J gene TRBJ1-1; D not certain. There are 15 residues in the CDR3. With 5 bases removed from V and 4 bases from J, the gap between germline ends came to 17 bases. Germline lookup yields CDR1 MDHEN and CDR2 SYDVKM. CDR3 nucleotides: TGTGCCAGCAGTCAAAGTCACCTCGGAGGCACTGAAGCTTTCTTT. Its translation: CASSQSHLGGTEAFF.

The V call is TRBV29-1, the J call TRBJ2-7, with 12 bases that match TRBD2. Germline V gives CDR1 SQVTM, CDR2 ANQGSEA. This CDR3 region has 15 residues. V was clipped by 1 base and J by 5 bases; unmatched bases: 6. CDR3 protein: CSVEAPSGRAHEQYF. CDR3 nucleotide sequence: TGCAGCGTTGAAGCCCCTAGCGGGAGGGCCCACGAGCAGTACTTC.

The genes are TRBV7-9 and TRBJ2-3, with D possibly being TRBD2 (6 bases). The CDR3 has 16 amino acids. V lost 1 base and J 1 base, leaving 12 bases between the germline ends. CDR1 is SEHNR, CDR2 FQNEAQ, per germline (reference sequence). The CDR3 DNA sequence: TGTGCCAGCAGCTTAGTAGGGCCGGGAGGCACAGATACGCAGTATTTT. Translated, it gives CASSLVGPGGTDTQYF.

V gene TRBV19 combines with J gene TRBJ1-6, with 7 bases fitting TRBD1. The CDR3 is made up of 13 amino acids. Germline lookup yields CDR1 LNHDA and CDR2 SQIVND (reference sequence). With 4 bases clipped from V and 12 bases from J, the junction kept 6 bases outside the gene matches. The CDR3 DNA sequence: TGTGCCAGTAGTACACCCAGGGGGGGACCCCTCCACTTT. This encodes CASSTPRGGPLHF.

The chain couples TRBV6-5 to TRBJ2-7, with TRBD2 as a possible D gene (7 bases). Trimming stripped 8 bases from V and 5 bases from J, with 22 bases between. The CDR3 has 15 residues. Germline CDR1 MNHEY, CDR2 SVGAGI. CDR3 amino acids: CASGRGNSLIDEQYF. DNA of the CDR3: TGTGCCAGCGGGAGGGGGAATTCTCTTATTGACGAGCAGTACTTC.

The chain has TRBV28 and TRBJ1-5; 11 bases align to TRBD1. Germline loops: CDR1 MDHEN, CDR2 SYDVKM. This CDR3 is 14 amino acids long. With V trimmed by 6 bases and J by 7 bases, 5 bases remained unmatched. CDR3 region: CASRVDRGLQPQHF. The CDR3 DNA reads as TGTGCCAGCAGGGTGGACAGGGGGCTCCAGCCCCAGCATTTT.

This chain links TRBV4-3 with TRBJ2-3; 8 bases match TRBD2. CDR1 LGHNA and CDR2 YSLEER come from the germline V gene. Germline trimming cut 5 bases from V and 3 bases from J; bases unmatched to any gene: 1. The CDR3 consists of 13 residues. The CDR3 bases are TGCGCCAGCAGCGCGGGGGGTACAGATACGCAGTATTTT. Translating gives CASSAGGTDTQYF.

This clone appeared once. The CDR3 is CASSLDDYSGANVLTF. CDR3 sequence (DNA): TGTGCCAGCAGCTTAGATGACTACTCTGGGGCCAACGTCCTGACTTTC. The chain couples TRBV11-2 to TRBJ2-6; D is possibly TRBD2 (5 bases). CDR3 length: 16 residues. V was cut by 0 bases and J by 0 bases, with 6 bases left in between. Per germline, CDR1 SGHAT and CDR2 FQNNGV.

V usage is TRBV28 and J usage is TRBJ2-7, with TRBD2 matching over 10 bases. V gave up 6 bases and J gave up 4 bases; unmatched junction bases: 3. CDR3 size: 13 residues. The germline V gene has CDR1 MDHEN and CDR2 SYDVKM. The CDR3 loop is CASRTSGIYEQYF. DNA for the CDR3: TGTGCCAGCAGAACTAGCGGGATATACGAGCAGTACTTC.

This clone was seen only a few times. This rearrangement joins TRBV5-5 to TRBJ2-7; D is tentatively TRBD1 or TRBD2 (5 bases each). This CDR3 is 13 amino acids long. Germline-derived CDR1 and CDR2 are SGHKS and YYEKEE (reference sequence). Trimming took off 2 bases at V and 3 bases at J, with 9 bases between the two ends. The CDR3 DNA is TGTGCCAGCAGCTTTTCAGGGAGCTACGAGCAGTACTTC. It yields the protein CASSFSGSYEQYF.

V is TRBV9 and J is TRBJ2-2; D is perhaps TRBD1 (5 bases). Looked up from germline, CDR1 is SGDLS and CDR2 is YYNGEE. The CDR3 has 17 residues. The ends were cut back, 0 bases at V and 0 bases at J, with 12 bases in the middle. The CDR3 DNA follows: TGTGCCAGCAGCGTAGCTGGTGGGGCAGCGAACACCGGGGAGCTGTTTTTT. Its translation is CASSVAGGAANTGELFF.

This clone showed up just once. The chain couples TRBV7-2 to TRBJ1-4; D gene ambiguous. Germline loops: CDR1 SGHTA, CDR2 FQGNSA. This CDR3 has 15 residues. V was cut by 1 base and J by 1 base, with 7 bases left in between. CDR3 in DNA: TGTGCCAGCAGCTTAGTCCCGGTAACTAATGAAAAACTGTTTTTT. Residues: CASSLVPVTNEKLFF.